These T cell receptor beta chains were read from a single sample in a study of blood T cell repertoires in COVID-19. Libraries were prepared by immunoSEQ multiplex PCR; TCRdb keeps only in-frame clonotypes and omits some of them. There are 150,000 to 190,000 clones in the sample; roughly 80% occur only once, and just over 0.55% lies in the top ten. What was sequenced was peripheral blood. Source of these receptors: a man aged 55-75 years with acute or convalescent COVID-19. CDR3s include the opening cysteine and the closing phenylalanine or tryptophan. D genes are given only for firm matches. Some rows mark clone size as missing; the rest say once, few, many or name a class of expanded clone.

D: -; size: few; length: 13; J: TRBJ1-2; V: TRBV5-6; DNA: TGTGCCAGCAGCTTGGAAGCGGTCGGTGGCTACACCTTC; CDR3: CASSLEAVGGYTF
D: TRBD2; size: -; length: 16; J: TRBJ2-3; V: TRBV5-4; DNA: TGTGCCAGCAGCTTGGCCAGCGGGAGGGTCCCAGATACGCAGTATTTT; CDR3: CASSLASGRVPDTQYF
D: TRBD1; size: -; length: 17; J: TRBJ1-2; V: TRBV5-4; DNA: TGTGCCAGCAGCCTGGGACAGGGGCGAGGGGCTAACTATGGCTACACCTTC; CDR3: CASSLGQGRGANYGYTF
D: -; size: -; length: 16; J: TRBJ1-1; V: TRBV19; DNA: TGTGCCAGTAGTATAGATCGGTGGCAGGTGAACACTGAAGCTTTCTTT; CDR3: CASSIDRWQVNTEAFF
D: -; size: -; length: 11; J: TRBJ1-2; V: TRBV29-1; DNA: TGCAGCGTTGGCAGGGGCTATGGCTACACCTTC; CDR3: CSVGRGYGYTF
D: TRBD1; size: -; length: 16; J: TRBJ1-1; V: TRBV4-2; DNA: TGTGCCAGCAGCCAAGAGGGACAGGGTCCGAACACTGAAGCTTTCTTT; CDR3: CASSQEGQGPNTEAFF
D: TRBD2; size: -; length: 16; J: TRBJ2-5; V: TRBV30; DNA: TGTGCCTGGACCCGCCCGGGAGGGTGGGACCAAGAGACCCAGTACTTC; CDR3: CAWTRPGGWDQETQYF
D: -; size: -; length: 13; J: TRBJ1-1; V: TRBV7-3; DNA: TGTGCCAGCAGCAAGGGGCTGAACACTGAAGCTTTCTTT; CDR3: CASSKGLNTEAFF
D: TRBD2; size: few; length: 17; J: TRBJ2-4; V: TRBV7-2; DNA: TGTGCCAGCAGCCCGGGGGGGGGCCTTGGGGCCAAAAACATTCAGTACTTC; CDR3: CASSPGGGLGAKNIQYF
D: TRBD1; size: -; length: 14; J: TRBJ1-2; V: TRBV9; DNA: TGTGCCAGCAGCCTTACCGGGGACAGTGCCGGCTACACCTTC; CDR3: CASSLTGDSAGYTF
D: TRBD1; size: -; length: 14; J: TRBJ2-2; V: TRBV15; DNA: TGTGCCACCAGGAGGACAGGGGTCACCGGGGAGCTGTTTTTT; CDR3: CATRRTGVTGELFF
D: TRBD2; size: -; length: 15; J: TRBJ2-7; V: TRBV19; DNA: TGTGCCAGTAGTATAACGACTAGCGGGGTTTACGAGCAGTACTTC; CDR3: CASSITTSGVYEQYF
D: TRBD1; size: -; length: 13; J: TRBJ2-7; V: TRBV6-5; DNA: TGTGCCAGCCGGGGGACAGGGGGGTACGAGCAGTACTTC; CDR3: CASRGTGGYEQYF
D: TRBD2; size: -; length: 16; J: TRBJ2-1; V: TRBV27; DNA: TGTGCCAGCAGAGCTCCCAGCGGGGGGGCCCTCCGGGAGCAGTTCTTC; CDR3: CASRAPSGGALREQFF
D: -; size: -; length: 14; J: TRBJ1-2; V: TRBV7-2; DNA: TGTGCCAGCAGCTTAGGAGGGCAGCCATATGGCTACACCTTC; CDR3: CASSLGGQPYGYTF
D: -; size: once; length: 17; J: TRBJ1-3; V: TRBV28; DNA: TGTGCCAGCATCTCACGGGGGGCAGCGACCTCTGGAAACACCATATATTTT; CDR3: CASISRGAATSGNTIYF
D: TRBD1; size: -; length: 15; J: TRBJ2-7; V: TRBV7-6; DNA: TGTGCCAGCAGCTTGCGGACAGGCGGATATTACGAGCAGTACTTC; CDR3: CASSLRTGGYYEQYF
D: -; size: -; length: 11; J: TRBJ2-7; V: TRBV12-3/TRBV12-4; DNA: TGTGCCAGCGGGGCGTCGAGGGAGCAGTACTTC; CDR3: CASGASREQYF
D: -; size: -; length: 14; J: TRBJ2-5; V: TRBV7-9; DNA: TGTGCCAGCAGTAGATACAGGCTCCAAGAGACCCAGTACTTC; CDR3: CASSRYRLQETQYF
D: TRBD1; size: -; length: 15; J: TRBJ2-7; V: TRBV5-1; DNA: TGCGCCAGCAGCCCGTTGGGACAGGGGGCTTACGAGCAGTACTTC; CDR3: CASSPLGQGAYEQYF
D: TRBD1; size: -; length: 14; J: TRBJ1-1; V: TRBV30; DNA: TGTGCCTGGAAGACAGGGTTCCTGAACACTGAAGCTTTCTTT; CDR3: CAWKTGFLNTEAFF
D: -; size: -; length: 15; J: TRBJ1-5; V: TRBV21-1; DNA: TGTGCCAGCAATAAGGCGGTGGTGGTGAGGAAGCCCCAGCATTTT; CDR3: CASNKAVVVRKPQHF
D: TRBD1; size: -; length: 13; J: TRBJ1-2; V: TRBV7-8; DNA: TGTGCCAGCAGCCGCCCTGACAGGGCTGGCTACACCTTC; CDR3: CASSRPDRAGYTF
D: TRBD2; size: -; length: 16; J: TRBJ2-7; V: TRBV6-5; DNA: TGTGCCAGCAGTTCCCGCCGGACTAGCGGTTACTACGAGCAGTACTTC; CDR3: CASSSRRTSGYYEQYF
D: TRBD1; size: -; length: 16; J: TRBJ2-1; V: TRBV5-3; DNA: TGTGCCAGAAGCTTGGGAGGGACAGGGCTGCACAATGAGCAGTTCTTC; CDR3: CARSLGGTGLHNEQFF
D: -; size: -; length: 12; J: TRBJ2-5; V: TRBV7-2; DNA: TGTGCCAGCAGCTTAGAACGAGACGGGTTTAACTTC; CDR3: CASSLERDGFNF
D: TRBD1; size: -; length: 14; J: TRBJ1-4; V: TRBV19; DNA: TGTGCCAGTAGTCTCGGACAGGGAAATGAAAAACTGTTTTTT; CDR3: CASSLGQGNEKLFF